The 29 T cell receptor beta chains given below trace back to one sample, sequenced in a study of blood T cell repertoires in COVID-19. Data came from immunoSEQ multiplex PCR; TCRdb stores just in-frame clones and leaves some out. The repertoire holds around 120,000 clones, with 90% as singletons. The sample consisted of peripheral blood. These receptors were obtained from a man in his 60s with COVID-19, enrolled during active disease.

This chain uses TRBV5-6 with TRBJ2-5, with 8 positions matching TRBD2. The CDR3 is made up of 15 amino acids. J was trimmed by 1 base and V by 1 base; bases with no gene match: 3. Germline loops: CDR1 SGHDT, CDR2 YYEEEE. The CDR3 nucleotides are TGTGCCAGCAGCTTGAGCGGGGGCCCCCAAGAGACCCAGTACTTC. Protein product: CASSLSGGPQETQYF.

The chain combines TRBV18 with TRBJ2-7; possible D gene TRBD2, 6 bases. The length of the CDR3 is 17 residues. The germline V gene encodes CDR1 KGHSH and CDR2 LQKENI. V gave up 3 bases and J gave up 6 bases, with 24 bases separating them. CDR3 sequence: CASSPFFPRGEASEQYF. The CDR3 DNA reads TGTGCCAGCTCACCCTTCTTCCCGCGCGGGGAAGCATCCGAGCAGTACTTC.

This clone has just one count. This rearrangement joins TRBV9 to TRBJ2-1; 9 bases map to TRBD1. CDR3 length: 14 residues. The V gene end was trimmed by 3 bases and the J gene end by 2 bases; junction bases not matched to a gene: 0. Germline lookup yields CDR1 SGDLS and CDR2 YYNGEE. CDR3 loop: CASSGTGAYNEQFF. CDR3 DNA: TGTGCCAGCAGCGGGACAGGGGCCTACAATGAGCAGTTCTTC.

This chain connects TRBV30 to TRBJ1-5; TRBD1 might be the D (5 bases). The V gene lost 2 bases and the J gene lost 3 bases, with 14 bases spanning the gap. The germline CDR1 and CDR2 sequences are GTSNPN and SVGIG (reference sequence). CDR3 length: 15 amino acids. The CDR3 bases are TGTGCCTGGAGTCCCCCGGGGGGGTCCAATCAGCCCCAGCATTTT. This codes for CAWSPPGGSNQPQHF.

This chain joins TRBV5-6 and TRBJ2-7, with 8 positions matching TRBD2. J gave up 4 bases and V 0 bases, and 6 bases lay outside the gene matches. CDR3 length equals 15 residues. Germline V CDR1 and CDR2: SGHDT, YYEEEE. CDR3 DNA: TGTGCCAGCAGCTTGGCAGCGGGAGTCCCGTACGAGCAGTACTTC. Translated: CASSLAAGVPYEQYF.

The chain recombines TRBV14 with TRBJ2-3; 13 positions match TRBD2. The V gene's germline CDR1 is SGHDN and CDR2 FVKESK. J was trimmed by 1 base and V by 4 bases; bases with no gene match: 8. The CDR3 has 18 amino acids. The CDR3 sequence is CASSLRPGLAGRTDTQYF. CDR3 coding DNA: TGTGCCAGCAGCCTCAGACCGGGACTAGCGGGACGCACAGATACGCAGTATTTT.

The chain uses TRBV28 and TRBJ1-4; 8 nucleotides line up with TRBD1. The CDR3 sequence is 16 residues long. Trimming cost V 4 bases and J 0 bases; bases outside gene matches: 4. CDR1 is MDHEN, CDR2 SYDVKM, per germline. The CDR3 region has the DNA TGTGCCAGCAGTTCAGGGGGCCGGGCAACTAATGAAAAACTGTTTTTT. Translating gives CASSSGGRATNEKLFF.

The table lists this clone with a count of one. The CDR3, as DNA: TGTGCCACCGGACAGGCCTATTCACCCCTCCACTTT. This sequence encodes CATGQAYSPLHF. The V and J genes are TRBV7-2 and TRBJ1-6; 7 nucleotides line up with TRBD1. This CDR3 comprises 12 residues. After removal of 10 bases from V and 8 bases from J, the junction contained 5 bases not matched to a gene. Germline V CDR1 and CDR2: SGHTA, FQGNSA.

This chain connects TRBV3-1 (or the pseudogene TRBV3-2) to TRBJ2-2; 8 positions agree with TRBD1. Germline values: CDR1 LGHDT, CDR2 YNNKEL (reference sequence). The CDR3 is 16 residues long. V dropped 3 bases and J dropped 3; count of bases not matched to a gene: 6. CDR3 nucleotides: TGTGCCAGCAGCCAGACAGGGGTCGCGGACACCGGGGAGCTGTTTTTT. Its protein product is CASSQTGVADTGELFF.

The chain uses TRBV4-3 and TRBJ2-7; 9 bases map to TRBD2. The trim removed 0 bases at V and 6 bases at J, leaving 9 bases unmatched. This CDR3 is 16 amino acids long. Germline loops: CDR1 LGHNA, CDR2 YSLEER. The CDR3 region has the DNA TGCGCCAGCAGCCAAGATCCGGTACCAGCGGGAGGCGAGCAGTACTTC. Its protein product is CASSQDPVPAGGEQYF.

This clone has only one observation. The genes are TRBV19 and TRBJ2-7, with TRBD1 identical over 9 bases. The trim removed 5 bases at V and 6 bases at J, leaving 8 bases unmatched. From germline, CDR1 is LNHDA and CDR2 SQIVND (reference sequence). The CDR3 contains 14 residues. CDR3: CASSPPGQGSEQYF. The CDR3 DNA reads as TGTGCCAGTAGTCCCCCGGGACAGGGTTCCGAGCAGTACTTC.

This clone appeared a single time. The rearrangement links TRBV6-5 to TRBJ2-1; 15 bases are a match to TRBD2. Germline V gives CDR1 MNHEY, CDR2 SVGAGI. This CDR3 has 14 amino acids. Germline trimming cut 6 bases from V and 13 bases from J; bases unmatched to any gene: 7. The DNA for the CDR3 is TGTGCCAGCAGCCGAACGGGACTAGCGGGAGGACAGTTCTTC. This sequence encodes CASSRTGLAGGQFF.

The chain has TRBV4-1 and TRBJ2-3, with D uncertain. Germline CDR1 is MGHRA and CDR2 is YSYEKL. The CDR3 sequence is 12 residues long. V gave up 2 bases and J gave up 5 bases, with 5 bases separating them. For the CDR3, the DNA is TGCGCCAGCAGCCAAATAGAAGATACGCAGTATTTT. It specifies CASSQIEDTQYF.

The rearrangement joins TRBV30 to TRBJ2-5; D possibly corresponds to TRBD2 (6 bases). This CDR3 region has 14 residues. Germline CDR1 GTSNPN, CDR2 SVGIG (reference sequence). V was shortened by 7 bases and J by 4 bases, with 19 bases between the two germline ends. CDR3 protein: CAYDGRGSGETQYF. CDR3 bases: TGTGCCTATGACGGACGGGGGTCGGGAGAGACCCAGTACTTC.

The chain is built from TRBV3-1 (or the pseudogene TRBV3-2) and TRBJ1-5; D is uncertain. Deletions cut 8 bases from V and 0 bases from J, with 5 bases between. The CDR3 is 12 residues long. Germline V gene lookup returns CDR1 LGHDT and CDR2 YNNKEL (reference sequence). CDR3 coding DNA: TGTGCCAGCGGCAGTAGCAATCAGCCCCAGCATTTT. Translation gives CASGSSNQPQHF.

The V call is TRBV5-1, the J call TRBJ2-7; TRBD1 matches at 8 bases. Losses at the gene ends were 0 bases for V and 2 bases for J; bases not matched to a gene: 4. The CDR3 runs to 15 residues. Per the germline V gene, CDR1 is SGHRS and CDR2 is YFSETQ. The CDR3 bases are TGCGCCAGCAGCTTGGATGGACAGGGCCCCTACGAGCAGTACTTC. It specifies CASSLDGQGPYEQYF.

This rearrangement joins TRBV4-3 to TRBJ1-2; D possibly corresponds to TRBD1 (5 bases). With 1 base removed from V and 3 bases from J, the gap between germline ends came to 12 bases. The CDR3 has 15 residues. The germline gives CDR1 LGHNA, CDR2 YSLEER. CDR3 protein: CASSQAPDSYYGYTF. The CDR3 nucleotides read TGCGCCAGCAGCCAAGCCCCCGACAGCTACTATGGCTACACCTTC.

Only one count was recorded for this clone. The chain couples TRBV3-1 (or the pseudogene TRBV3-2) to TRBJ1-2; 7 bases align to TRBD1. V was clipped by 2 bases and J by 4 bases; unmatched bases: 10. The CDR3 extends over 16 amino acids. From germline, CDR1 is LGHDT and CDR2 YNNKEL (reference sequence). DNA for the CDR3: TGTGCCAGCAGCCAAACGACAGGGTGGAACTCCTATGGCTACACCTTC. Protein sequence: CASSQTTGWNSYGYTF.

This chain joins TRBV7-3 and TRBJ1-1; 7 bases agree with TRBD1. The CDR3 runs to 15 residues. Germline assignment: CDR1 SGHTA and CDR2 FQGTGA. J lost 1 base, V lost 2 bases, and 4 bases had no gene match. DNA for the CDR3: TGTGCCAGCAGCTTATTTCGGACAGGGAACACTGAAGCTTTCTTT. This gives the protein CASSLFRTGNTEAFF.

The chain employs TRBV6-5 and TRBJ2-1; TRBD2 agrees at 9 bases. CDR1 and CDR2 from the germline V gene are MNHEY and SVGAGI. With 6 bases clipped from V and 4 bases from J, the junction kept 4 bases outside the gene matches. CDR3 length: 14 residues. In DNA form, the CDR3 reads TGTGCCAGCAGGCCTAGCGGGGATTACAATGAGCAGTTCTTC. It is translated as CASRPSGDYNEQFF.

This chain links TRBV2 with TRBJ1-1, with TRBD1 matching 7 bases. With 0 bases clipped from V and 5 bases from J, the junction kept 3 bases outside the gene matches. Germline values: CDR1 SNHLY, CDR2 FYNNEI. There are 14 residues in the CDR3. CDR3 region: CASSEAAGGTEAFF. In DNA, the CDR3 is TGTGCCAGCAGTGAAGCGGCAGGGGGGACTGAAGCTTTCTTT.

The table lists this clone with a few counts. V and J are TRBV5-4 and TRBJ2-7; 7 bases align to TRBD1. This CDR3 comprises 15 residues. Germline CDR1 SGHNT, CDR2 YYREEE (reference sequence). Germline trimming cut 2 bases from V and 4 bases from J; bases unmatched to any gene: 9. CDR3 region: CASSFADRDPYEQYF. The CDR3 nucleotides read TGTGCCAGCAGCTTTGCCGACAGGGATCCTTACGAGCAGTACTTC.

The V gene is TRBV7-3, the J gene TRBJ2-1, with D tentatively TRBD2 (5 bases). Trimming pared 2 bases from V and 9 bases from J, leaving 14 bases between. The CDR3 has 14 amino acids. Germline V CDR1 and CDR2: SGHTA, FQGTGA. CDR3 residues: CASSLGRRAGEQFF. DNA for the CDR3: TGTGCCAGCAGCTTAGGGCGAAGGGCGGGTGAGCAGTTCTTC.

The chain links TRBV12-3 or TRBV12-4 to TRBJ1-4, with D unresolved. The CDR3 is made up of 13 amino acids. Trimming removed 3 bases at V and 8 bases at J, with 10 bases between. CDR3 DNA: TGTGCCAGCAGTTTTTTATCGGGGGAAAAACTGTTTTTT. It is translated as CASSFLSGEKLFF.

The chain is built from TRBV6-5 and TRBJ1-3, with 8 bases lining up with TRBD1. Germline V gene sequence: CDR1 MNHEY, CDR2 SVGAGI. The ends lost 7 bases at V and 0 bases at J; junction bases unmatched: 5. The CDR3 consists of 15 residues. The CDR3 loop is CASTGDRSSGNTIYF. In nucleotides, the CDR3 is TGTGCCAGCACCGGGGACAGGTCCTCTGGAAACACCATATATTTT.

The chain is built from TRBV27 and TRBJ2-7; 8 bases fit TRBD2. J was trimmed by 3 bases and V by 8 bases; bases with no gene match: 6. Germline CDR1 is MNHEY and CDR2 is SMNVEV (reference sequence). The CDR3 covers 13 residues. The CDR3 reads CASSTGLGYEQYF. CDR3 nucleotide sequence: TGTGCCAGCTCTACGGGACTAGGCTACGAGCAGTACTTC.

The chain recombines TRBV7-2 with TRBJ2-7; D might be TRBD2 (7 bases). The ends were cut back, 1 base at V and 7 bases at J, with 17 bases in the middle. The CDR3 runs 15 residues. Germline V CDR1 and CDR2: SGHTA, FQGNSA. The CDR3: CASSLVGGLQGEQYF. For the CDR3, the DNA is TGTGCCAGCAGCTTAGTAGGGGGACTACAGGGAGAGCAGTACTTC.

The V call is TRBV5-1, the J call TRBJ2-2, with TRBD2 matching 10 bases. The J segment lost 6 bases and the V segment lost 9 bases, leaving 14 bases of the junction unmatched. The length of the CDR3 is 16 residues. From germline, CDR1 is SGHRS and CDR2 YFSETQ. The DNA for the CDR3 is TGCGCCACCCGGACTAGCGGAAATAAGTATGCCGGGGAGCTGTTTTTT. This translates into CATRTSGNKYAGELFF.

In its sample, this clone was seen once. The V gene is TRBV10-2, the J gene TRBJ2-2; no reliable D call. Germline V CDR1 and CDR2: WSHSY, SAAADI. CDR3 length: 14 residues. V was clipped by 6 bases and J by 5 bases, with 13 bases between them. CDR3 sequence reads: CASSSHSRTGELFF. The CDR3 DNA reads as TGCGCCAGCAGCTCTCATAGTCGGACCGGGGAGCTGTTTTTT.